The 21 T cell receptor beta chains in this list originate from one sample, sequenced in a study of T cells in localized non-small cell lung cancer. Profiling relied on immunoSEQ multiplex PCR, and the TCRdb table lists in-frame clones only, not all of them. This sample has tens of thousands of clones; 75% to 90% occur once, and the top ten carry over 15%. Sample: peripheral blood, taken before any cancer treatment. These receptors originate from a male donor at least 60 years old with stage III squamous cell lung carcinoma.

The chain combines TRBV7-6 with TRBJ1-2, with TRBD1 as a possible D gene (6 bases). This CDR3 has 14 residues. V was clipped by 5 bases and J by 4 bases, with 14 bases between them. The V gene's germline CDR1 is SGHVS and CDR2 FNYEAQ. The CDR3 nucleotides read TGTGCCAGCAGCCCAGTTCAGGGGACCTATGGCTACACCTTC. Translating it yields CASSPVQGTYGYTF.

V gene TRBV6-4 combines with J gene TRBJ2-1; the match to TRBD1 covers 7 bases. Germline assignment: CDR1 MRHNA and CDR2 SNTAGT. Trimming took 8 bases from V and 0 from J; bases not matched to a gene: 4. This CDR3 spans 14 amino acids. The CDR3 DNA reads TGTGCCAGCCGACGGGACAGCTCCTACAATGAGCAGTTCTTC. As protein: CASRRDSSYNEQFF.

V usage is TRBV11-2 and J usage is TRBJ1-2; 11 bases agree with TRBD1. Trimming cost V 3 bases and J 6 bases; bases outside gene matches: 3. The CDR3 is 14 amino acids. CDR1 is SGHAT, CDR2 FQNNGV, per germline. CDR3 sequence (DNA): TGTGCCAGCAGCTTGGACAGGGGGCGTCATGGCTACACCTTC. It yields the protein CASSLDRGRHGYTF.

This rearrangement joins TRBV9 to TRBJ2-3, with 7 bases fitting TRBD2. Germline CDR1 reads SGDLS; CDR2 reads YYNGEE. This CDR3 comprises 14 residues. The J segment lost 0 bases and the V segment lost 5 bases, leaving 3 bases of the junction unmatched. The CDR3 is CASSARESTDTQYF. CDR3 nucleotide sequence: TGTGCCAGCAGTGCGCGGGAGAGCACAGATACGCAGTATTTT.

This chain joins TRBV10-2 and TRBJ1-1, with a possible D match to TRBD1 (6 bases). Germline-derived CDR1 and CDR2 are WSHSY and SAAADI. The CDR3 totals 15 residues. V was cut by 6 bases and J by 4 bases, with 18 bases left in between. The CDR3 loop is CASSDSTGRGTEAFF. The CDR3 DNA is TGCGCCAGCAGCGATAGTACAGGGAGAGGCACTGAAGCTTTCTTT.

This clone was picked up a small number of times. The CDR3 nucleotides are TGTGCCAGCAGCGGAGGGACAGGGATCTACGAGCAGTACTTC. Translation gives CASSGGTGIYEQYF. The gene calls are TRBV7-2 and TRBJ2-7, with TRBD1 identical over 9 bases. The CDR3 sequence is 14 residues long. The trim removed 5 bases at V and 3 bases at J, leaving 5 bases unmatched. CDR1 and CDR2 (germline): SGHTA, FQGNSA.

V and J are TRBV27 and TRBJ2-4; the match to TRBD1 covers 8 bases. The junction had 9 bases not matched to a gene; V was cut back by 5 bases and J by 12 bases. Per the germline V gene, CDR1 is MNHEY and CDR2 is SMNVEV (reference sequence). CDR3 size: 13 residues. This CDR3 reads CASSTHGQGYQYF. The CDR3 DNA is TGTGCCAGCAGTACCCACGGACAGGGTTATCAGTACTTC.

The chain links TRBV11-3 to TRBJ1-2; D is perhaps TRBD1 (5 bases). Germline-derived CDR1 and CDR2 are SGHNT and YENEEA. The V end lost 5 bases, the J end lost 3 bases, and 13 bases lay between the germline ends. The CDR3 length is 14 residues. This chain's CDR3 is CASSHSTGDYGYTF. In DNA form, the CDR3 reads TGTGCCAGCAGCCACTCAACAGGAGACTATGGCTACACCTTC.

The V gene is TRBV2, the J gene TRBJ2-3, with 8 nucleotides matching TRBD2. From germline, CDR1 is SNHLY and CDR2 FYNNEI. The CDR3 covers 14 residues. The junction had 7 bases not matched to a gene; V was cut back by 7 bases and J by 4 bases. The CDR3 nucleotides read TGTGCCAGCATTAGTCGGGAGGGCCCAGATACGCAGTATTTT. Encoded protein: CASISREGPDTQYF.

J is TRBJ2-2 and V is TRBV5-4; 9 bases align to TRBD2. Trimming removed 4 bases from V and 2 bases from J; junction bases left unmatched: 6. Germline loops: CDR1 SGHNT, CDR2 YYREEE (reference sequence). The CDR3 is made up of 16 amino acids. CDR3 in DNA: TGTGCCAGCAGCGTTAGCGGGAGTATAAACACCGGGGAGCTGTTTTTT. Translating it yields CASSVSGSINTGELFF.

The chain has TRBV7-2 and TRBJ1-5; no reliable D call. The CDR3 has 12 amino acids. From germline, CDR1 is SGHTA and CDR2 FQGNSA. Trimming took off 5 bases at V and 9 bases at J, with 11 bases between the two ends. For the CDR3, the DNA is TGTGCCAGCAGCCAAATTCATAGGCCCCAGCATTTT. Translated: CASSQIHRPQHF.

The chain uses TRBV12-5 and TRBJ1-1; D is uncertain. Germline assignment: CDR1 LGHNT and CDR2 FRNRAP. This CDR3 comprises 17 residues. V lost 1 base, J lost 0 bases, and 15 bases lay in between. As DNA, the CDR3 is TGTGCTAGTGGTTTGGAAATAACGACGGGAATGAACACTGAAGCTTTCTTT. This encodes CASGLEITTGMNTEAFF.

CDR3 amino acids: CASSLSNYGYTF. Written as DNA, the CDR3 is TGTGCCAGCAGCTTGTCTAACTATGGCTACACCTTC. This chain links TRBV5-8 with TRBJ1-2, with D unclear. V dropped 1 base and J dropped 0 bases, with 1 base sitting between them. The CDR3 runs 12 residues. Germline loops: CDR1 SGHTS, CDR2 YDEGEE.

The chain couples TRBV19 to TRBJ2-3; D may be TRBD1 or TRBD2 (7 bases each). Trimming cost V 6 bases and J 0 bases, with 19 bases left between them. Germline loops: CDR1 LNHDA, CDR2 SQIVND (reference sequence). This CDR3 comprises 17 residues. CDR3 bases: TGTGCCAGTAGGCGTTCTTCAGGGGGGGCTAGCACAGATACGCAGTATTTT. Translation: CASRRSSGGASTDTQYF.

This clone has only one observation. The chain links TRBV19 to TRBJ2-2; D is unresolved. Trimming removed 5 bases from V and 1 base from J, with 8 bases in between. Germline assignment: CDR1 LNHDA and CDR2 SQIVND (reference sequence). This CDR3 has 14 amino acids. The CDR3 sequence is CASSRHENTGELFF. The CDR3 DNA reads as TGTGCCAGTAGTCGGCATGAGAACACCGGGGAGCTGTTTTTT.

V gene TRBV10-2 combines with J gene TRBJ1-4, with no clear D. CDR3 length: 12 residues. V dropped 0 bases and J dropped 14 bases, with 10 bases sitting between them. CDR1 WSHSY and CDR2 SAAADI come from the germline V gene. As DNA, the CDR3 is TGCGCCAGCAGTGAGTCGGTCCGCAAGCTGTTTTTT. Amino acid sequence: CASSESVRKLFF.

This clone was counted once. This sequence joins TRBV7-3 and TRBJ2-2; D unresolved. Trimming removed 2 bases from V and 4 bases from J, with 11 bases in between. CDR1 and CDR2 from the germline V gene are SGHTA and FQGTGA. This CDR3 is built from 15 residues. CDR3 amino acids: CASSLSMSGTGELFF. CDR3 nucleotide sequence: TGTGCCAGCAGCTTATCTATGTCAGGCACCGGGGAGCTGTTTTTT.

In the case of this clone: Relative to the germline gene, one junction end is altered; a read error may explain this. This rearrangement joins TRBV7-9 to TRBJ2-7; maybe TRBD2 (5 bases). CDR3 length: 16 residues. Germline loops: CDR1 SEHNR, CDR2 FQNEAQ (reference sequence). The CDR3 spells CASTLEPAEASGEQYF. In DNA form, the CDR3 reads TGTGCCAGCACCTTAGAACCGGCGGAGGCGTCGGGGGAGCAGTACTTC.

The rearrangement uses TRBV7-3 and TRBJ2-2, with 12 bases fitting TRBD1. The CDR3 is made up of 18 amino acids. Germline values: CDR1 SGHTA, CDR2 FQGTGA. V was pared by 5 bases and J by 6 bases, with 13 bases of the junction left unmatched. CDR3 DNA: TGTGCCAGCAGCCCCGGGGGACAGGGGGCGAGGAAGGCCGGGGAGCTGTTTTTT. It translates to CASSPGGQGARKAGELFF.

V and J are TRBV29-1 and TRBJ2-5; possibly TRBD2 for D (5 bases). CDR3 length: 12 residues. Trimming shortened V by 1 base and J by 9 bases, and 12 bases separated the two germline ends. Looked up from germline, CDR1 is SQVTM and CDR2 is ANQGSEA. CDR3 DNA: TGCAGCGTTGAAGGGGAGAAAGGTCCCCAGTACTTC. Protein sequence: CSVEGEKGPQYF.

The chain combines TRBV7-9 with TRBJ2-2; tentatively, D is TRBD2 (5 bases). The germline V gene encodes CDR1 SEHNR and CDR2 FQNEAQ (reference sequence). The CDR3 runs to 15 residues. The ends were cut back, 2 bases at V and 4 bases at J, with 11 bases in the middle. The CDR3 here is CASSLIPEGTGELFF. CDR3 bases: TGTGCCAGCAGCTTAATTCCTGAGGGCACCGGGGAGCTGTTTTTT. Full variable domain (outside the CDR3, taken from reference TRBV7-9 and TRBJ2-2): DTGVSQNPRHKITKRGQNVTFRCDPISEHNRLYWYRQTLGQGPEFLTYFQNEAQLEKSRLLSDRFSAERPKGSFSTLEIQRTEQGDSAMYLCASSLIPEGTGELFFGEGSRLTVL.